This T cell receptor (beta chain) derives from a study of T cells in Graves' hyperthyroidism and ophthalmopathy. Researchers took RNA transcripts and amplified the TCR beta CDR3 regions from them. A set of HTBI primers served as the primers for a first-round RT-PCR of the TCR CDR3. One entry per CDR3 protein results from TCRdb running MiXCR on the multiplex PCR reads. The sample gives roughly 500,000 distinct CDR3 sequences, over 45% of which show up once; roughly 45% is in the top ten. The germline V gene has CDR1 SEHNR and CDR2 FQNEAQ (reference sequence). This CDR3 comprises 12 residues. The V and J ends lost 3 bases and 14 bases respectively, with 16 bases between them.

The chain is built from TRBV7-9 and TRBJ1-2, with D possibly TRBD1 on 5 matching bases. This receptor was identified in an adult woman with Graves' disease, either hyperthyroidism or ophthalmopathy (not recorded which). Input material: peripheral blood or thyroid tissue (not recorded which). Written as DNA, the CDR3 is TGTGCCAGCAGCTTGGAGGGACTTCCCTGGACCTTC. The encoded protein is CASSLEGLPWTF.